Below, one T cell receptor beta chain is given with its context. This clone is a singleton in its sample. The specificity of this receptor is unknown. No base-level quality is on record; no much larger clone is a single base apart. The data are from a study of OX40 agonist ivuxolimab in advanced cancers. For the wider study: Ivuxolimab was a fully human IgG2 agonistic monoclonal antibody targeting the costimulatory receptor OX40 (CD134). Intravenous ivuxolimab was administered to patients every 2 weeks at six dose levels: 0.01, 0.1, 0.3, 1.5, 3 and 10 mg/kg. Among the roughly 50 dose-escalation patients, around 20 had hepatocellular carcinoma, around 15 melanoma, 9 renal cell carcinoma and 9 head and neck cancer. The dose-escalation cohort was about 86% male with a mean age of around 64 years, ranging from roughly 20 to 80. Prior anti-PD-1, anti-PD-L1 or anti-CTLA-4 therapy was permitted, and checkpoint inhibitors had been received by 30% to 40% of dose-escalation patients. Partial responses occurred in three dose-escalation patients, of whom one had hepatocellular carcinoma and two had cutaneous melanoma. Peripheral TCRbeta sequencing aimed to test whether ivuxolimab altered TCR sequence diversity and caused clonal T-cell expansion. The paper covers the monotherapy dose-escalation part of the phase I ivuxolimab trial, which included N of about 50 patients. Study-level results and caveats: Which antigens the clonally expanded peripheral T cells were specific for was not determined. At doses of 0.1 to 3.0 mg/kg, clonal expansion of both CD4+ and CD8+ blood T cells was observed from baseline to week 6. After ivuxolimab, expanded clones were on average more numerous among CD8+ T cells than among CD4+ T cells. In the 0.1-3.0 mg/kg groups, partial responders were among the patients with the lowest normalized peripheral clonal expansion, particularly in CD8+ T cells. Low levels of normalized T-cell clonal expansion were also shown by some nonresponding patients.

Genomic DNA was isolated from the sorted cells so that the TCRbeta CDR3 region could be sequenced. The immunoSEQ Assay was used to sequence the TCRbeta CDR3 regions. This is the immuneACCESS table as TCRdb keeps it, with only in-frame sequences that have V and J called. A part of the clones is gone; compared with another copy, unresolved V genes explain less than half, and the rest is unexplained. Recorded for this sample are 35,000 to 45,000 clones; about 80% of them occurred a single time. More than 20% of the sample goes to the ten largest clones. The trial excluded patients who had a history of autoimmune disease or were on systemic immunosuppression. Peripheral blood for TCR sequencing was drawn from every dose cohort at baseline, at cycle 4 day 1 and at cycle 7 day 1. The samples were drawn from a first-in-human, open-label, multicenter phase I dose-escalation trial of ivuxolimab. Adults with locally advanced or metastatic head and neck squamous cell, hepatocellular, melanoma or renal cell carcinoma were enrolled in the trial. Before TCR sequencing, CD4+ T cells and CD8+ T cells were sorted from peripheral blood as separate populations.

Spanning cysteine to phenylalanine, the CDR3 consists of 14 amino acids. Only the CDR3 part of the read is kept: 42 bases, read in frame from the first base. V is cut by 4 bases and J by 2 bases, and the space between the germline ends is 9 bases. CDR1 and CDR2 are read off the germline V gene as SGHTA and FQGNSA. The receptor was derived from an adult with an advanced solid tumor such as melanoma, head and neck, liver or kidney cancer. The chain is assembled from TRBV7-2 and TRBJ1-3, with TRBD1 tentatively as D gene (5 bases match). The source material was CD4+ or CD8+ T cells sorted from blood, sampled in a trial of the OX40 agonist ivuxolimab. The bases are TGTGCCAGCAGCTGGGGGGGGACTGGAAACACCATATATTTT. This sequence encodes CASSWGGTGNTIYF.